The entry below describes one TCR beta chain. Antigen unknown. The data were taken from a study of CD8 T cells in ankylosing spondylitis. Points from the study as a whole: The authors found the disease-linked clones to be CD8+ and relatively rare in peripheral blood. Within ankylosing spondylitis blood, a TCR beta motif made up of several highly homologous variants appeared to be characteristic.

The V and J ends lost 0 bases and 2 bases respectively, with 11 bases between them. Germline V gene data show CDR1 as MNHEY and CDR2 as SVGEGT. The CDR3 runs 16 residues. TCRdb processed the 5' RACE reads anew with MiXCR; each CDR3 protein has one entry. The table has around 140,000 distinct CDR3 sequences, 17% seen once. Specimen: blood, either unsorted or a sorted T cell fraction (not recorded which). The receptor's source is a male donor with ankylosing spondylitis. The chain has TRBV6-2 or TRBV6-3 and TRBJ2-1, with D possibly TRBD2 on 5 matching bases. CDR3 DNA: TGTGCCAGCAGTTACTCTGCTAGCTGGGCCTACAATGAGCAGTTCTTC. It translates to CASSYSASWAYNEQFF.